This T cell receptor (beta chain) was captured by sequencing in a study of T cells in Graves' hyperthyroidism and ophthalmopathy. Study context: Peripheral blood was taken when the disease was first diagnosed, before any treatment began.

Inclusion characteristics of ophthalmopathy patients comprised a Clinical Activity Score of at least 3, a NOSPECS grade of at least 4, and duration under 3 months. The CDR3 has 14 amino acids. Germline V CDR1 and CDR2: DFQATT, SNEGSKA (reference sequence). The V gene lost 3 bases and the J gene lost 4 bases, with 13 bases spanning the gap. This clonotype was recorded at least ten times. TCR beta CDR3 sequences were amplified from RNA transcripts. The HTBI primer set was used in a first-round RT-PCR of the TCR CDR3. TCRdb re-called the multiplex PCR reads with MiXCR, one entry per CDR3 protein. This sample yields about 640,000 distinct CDR3 sequences, of which more than 14% are seen a single time; under 15% belongs to the top ten.

The sequenced sample was blood. V gene TRBV20-1 combines with J gene TRBJ2-1; D gene unclear. This TCR was sampled from a woman between 50 and 59 years old with Graves' ophthalmopathy. In DNA, the CDR3 is TGCAGTGCTAGGGATCGCATGTCATACAATGAGCAGTTCTTC. Translating gives CSARDRMSYNEQFF.